A selection of T cell receptor beta chains follows, all from one sample in a study of radiation and T cells in renal cell carcinoma. Sequenced by immunoSEQ multiplex PCR; TCRdb stores in-frame clones only, minus some. The sample lists roughly 150,000 clones; approximately 88% were seen once. Sequencing used blood, obtained from a patient whose treatment included radiotherapy and nephrectomy. All receptors derive from a woman aged 45-65 years with renal cell carcinoma. Each CDR3 is given with its conserved first and last residue. Fields, in order: J gene, D gene, clone size, V gene, CDR3 protein, CDR3 DNA. D genes are given only for firm matches. Expanded clones are given a class, and other clones once, few, many or no size at all.

TRBJ1-1	-	-	TRBV9	CASSVAGFSTEAFF	TGTGCCAGCAGCGTAGCAGGATTTAGTACTGAAGCTTTCTTT
TRBJ2-3	TRBD1	-	TRBV7-9	CASSPIRGDRGDTDTQYF	TGTGCCAGCAGCCCCATAAGAGGGGACAGGGGAGACACAGATACGCAGTATTTT
TRBJ1-5	-	once	TRBV5-1	CASSSQVGQPQHF	TGCGCCAGCAGCTCCCAGGTAGGTCAGCCCCAGCATTTT
TRBJ2-5	-	-	TRBV7-2	CASSLGPLQETQYF	TGTGCCAGCAGCTTAGGCCCGCTCCAAGAGACCCAGTACTTC
TRBJ1-6	-	-	TRBV11-2	CASSLGRGARNSPLHF	TGTGCCAGCAGCTTAGGGCGGGGGGCGCGTAATTCACCCCTCCACTTT
TRBJ1-6	-	-	TRBV9	CASAAEGQGSPLHF	TGTGCCAGCGCAGCGGAGGGGCAGGGTTCACCCCTCCACTTT
TRBJ1-5	TRBD1	-	TRBV18	CASSPTGGNQPQHF	TGTGCCAGCTCACCAACAGGGGGGAATCAGCCCCAGCATTTT
TRBJ1-4	-	few	TRBV6-1	CASLPRPVGEKLFF	TGTGCCAGCTTGCCGCGGCCCGTCGGTGAAAAACTGTTTTTT
TRBJ2-3	TRBD2	-	TRBV5-1	CASSLASGGTWSMDTQYF	TGCGCCAGCAGCTTGGCTAGCGGGGGAACTTGGAGTATGGATACGCAGTATTTT
TRBJ2-6	-	-	TRBV19	CASSIDSGANVLTF	TGTGCCAGTAGTATAGACTCTGGGGCCAACGTCCTGACTTTC
TRBJ1-1	-	once	TRBV25-1	CASSEYADTEAFF	TGTGCCAGCAGTGAATATGCCGACACTGAAGCTTTCTTT
TRBJ2-1	TRBD2	-	TRBV4-1	CASRPTSGGPEEQFF	TGCGCCAGCAGACCTACTAGCGGGGGGCCAGAAGAGCAGTTCTTC
TRBJ2-2	TRBD1	once	TRBV19	CASSNLQGAGTGELFF	TGTGCCAGTAGCAATTTACAGGGGGCTGGCACCGGGGAGCTGTTTTTT
TRBJ2-1	-	few	TRBV7-6	CASSPVRVSEQFF	TGTGCCAGCAGCCCTGTCAGGGTGAGTGAGCAGTTCTTC
TRBJ1-4	TRBD1	-	TRBV25-1	CASSDPGGFNEKLFF	TGTGCCAGCAGTGATCCAGGGGGCTTTAATGAAAAACTGTTTTTT
TRBJ2-7	-	-	TRBV14	CASSQEWSPYYEQYF	TGTGCCAGCAGCCAAGAGTGGTCCCCCTACTACGAGCAGTACTTC
TRBJ2-5	-	-	TRBV27	CASSPRGGAQYF	TGTGCCAGCAGTCCCAGGGGGGGTGCCCAGTACTTC
TRBJ1-1	TRBD1	-	TRBV19	CASSDRTGRTEAFF	TGTGCCAGTAGCGACCGGACAGGGCGAACTGAAGCTTTCTTT
TRBJ2-7	TRBD2	-	TRBV7-2	CASSLDGLAGGYEQYF	TGTGCCAGCAGCTTAGATGGACTAGCGGGGGGATACGAGCAGTACTTC
TRBJ1-5	TRBD1	-	TRBV19	CASRLDRGGNQPQHF	TGTGCCAGTAGACTCGACAGGGGAGGCAATCAGCCCCAGCATTTT
TRBJ1-2	TRBD1	-	TRBV5-1	CASSLDGTGELDGYTF	TGCGCCAGCAGCTTGGACGGTACAGGGGAACTGGATGGCTACACCTTC
TRBJ1-6	TRBD1	-	TRBV12-5	CASGLDRGRGSPLHF	TGTGCTAGTGGTTTGGACAGGGGGCGAGGTTCACCCCTCCACTTT
TRBJ1-2	-	-	TRBV7-2	CASSLVQGRQNYGYTF	TGTGCCAGCAGCTTAGTTCAGGGAAGGCAAAACTATGGCTACACCTTC
TRBJ2-7	-	-	TRBV19	CASSRSGWEQYF	TGTGCCAGTAGTCGGTCCGGGTGGGAGCAGTACTTC
TRBJ1-1	TRBD1	few	TRBV9	CASSSRQGKNTEAFF	TGTGCCAGCAGCTCTCGACAGGGGAAGAACACTGAAGCTTTCTTT
TRBJ2-5	-	once	TRBV5-1	CASSLGGQETQYF	TGCGCCAGCAGCCTAGGGGGCCAAGAGACCCAGTACTTC
TRBJ1-4	-	-	TRBV9	CASSVGATNEKLFF	TGTGCCAGCAGCGTCGGAGCGACTAATGAAAAACTGTTTTTT